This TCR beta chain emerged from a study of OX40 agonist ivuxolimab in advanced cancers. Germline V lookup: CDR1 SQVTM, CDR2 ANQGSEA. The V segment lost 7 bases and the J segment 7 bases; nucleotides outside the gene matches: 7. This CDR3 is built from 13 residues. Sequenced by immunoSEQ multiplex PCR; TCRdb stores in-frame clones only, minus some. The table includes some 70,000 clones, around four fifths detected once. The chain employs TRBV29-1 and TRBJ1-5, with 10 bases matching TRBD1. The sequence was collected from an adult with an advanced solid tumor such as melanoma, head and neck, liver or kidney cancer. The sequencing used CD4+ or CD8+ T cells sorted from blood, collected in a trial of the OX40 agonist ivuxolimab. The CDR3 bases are TGCAGCGCCGCGACAGGGGGCGGCCAGCCCCAGCATTTT. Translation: CSAATGGGQPQHF.